The present TCR beta chain was sequenced within a study of T-cell reconstitution after alpha-beta-depleted transplantation in children. General study results and limits: Hyperexpanded clones declined; after one year, newly produced T cells mostly supplied diversity. Expanded graft clones, several hundred of them, were reportedly the source of alpha-beta T cells about two months after transplant.

A library of TCRbeta sequences, prepared with unique molecular identifiers, was generated. TCRdb analysed the PCR reads with MiXCR anew, one entry per CDR3 protein. The sample holds around 420,000 distinct CDR3 sequences, roughly 17% seen once. This clonotype was detected a few times. Its antigen remains unidentified. Germline-derived CDR1 and CDR2 are SGHRS and YFSETQ. The CDR3 sequence is 16 residues long. Trimming took off 2 bases at V and 2 bases at J, with 15 bases between the two ends. The chain has TRBV5-1 and TRBJ2-3; D is possibly TRBD2 (6 bases). The source is a boy in the first two years of life who had a stem cell transplant for Wiskott-Aldrich syndrome, so the T cells may come from the graft donor. The sample here was PBMCs, mostly from graft donor cells, taken 360 days after TCRalphabeta/CD19-depleted stem cell transplant. The CDR3 region is CASSFWGDLYTDTQYF. The CDR3 nucleotides read TGCGCCAGCAGCTTCTGGGGGGACTTATACACAGATACGCAGTATTTT.